The 12 T cell receptor beta chains below were found in one sample sequenced in a study of blood T cells in healthy people across ages. A second roughly 7 to 11 cycle PCR used barcoded and J-beta primers. TCRdb ran MiXCR on the 5' RACE reads and lists one entry per CDR3 protein. The sample includes approximately 2,000,000 distinct CDR3 sequences, 30% to 40% of them seen just once. The source material was blood. These receptor sequences come from a human donor in good health.

V and J are TRBV7-9 and TRBJ2-7; possibly TRBD2 for D (7 bases). Per germline, CDR1 SEHNR and CDR2 FQNEAQ (reference sequence). V was cut by 4 bases and J by 6 bases, with 28 bases left in between. The length of the CDR3 is 18 residues. CDR3 loop: CASSSPVAGGAEAFEQYF. The CDR3 nucleotides are TGTGCCAGCAGCTCCCCCGTAGCTGGGGGGGCAGAAGCCTTCGAGCAGTACTTC. Drawing the rest from reference TRBV7-9 and TRBJ2-7, the complete variable domain is DTGVSQNPRHKITKRGQNVTFRCDPISEHNRLYWYRQTLGQGPEFLTYFQNEAQLEKSRLLSDRFSAERPKGSFSTLEIQRTEQGDSAMYLCASSSPVAGGAEAFEQYFGPGTRLTVT.

The chain combines TRBV7-9 with TRBJ2-5, with 9 bases fitting TRBD1. The J call may be incorrect, as the DNA end agrees better with TRBJ2-7. Germline lookup yields CDR1 SEHNR and CDR2 FQNEAQ (reference sequence). CDR3 size: 14 residues. The CDR3 nucleotides are TGTGCCAGCAGTAGCCCGGGACAGGGTAACGAGCAGTACTTC. This codes for CASSSPGQGNEQYF.

The chain joins TRBV7-9 to TRBJ1-1, with D unresolved. There are 13 residues in the CDR3. Germline values: CDR1 SEHNR, CDR2 FQNEAQ (reference sequence). The V and J ends lost 1 base and 7 bases respectively, with 10 bases between them. CDR3 in DNA: TGTGCCAGCAGCTTAGGCCAGGTCATTGAAGCTTTCTTT. Residues: CASSLGQVIEAFF.

V is TRBV4-2 and J is TRBJ2-6, with D unclear. Germline V gives CDR1 LGHNA, CDR2 YNFKEQ. V gave up 1 base and J gave up 0 bases, with 13 bases separating them. The CDR3 covers 18 residues. Written as DNA, the CDR3 is TGTGCCAGCAGCCAAGCGTCTGGGTCGAGCTCTGGGGCCAACGTCCTGACTTTC. The encoded protein is CASSQASGSSSGANVLTF.

This clonotype was counted between two and nine times. The junction shows a germline mismatch at one end, possibly a read error. The genes are TRBV5-1 and TRBJ2-3; TRBD1 matches at 10 bases. The CDR3 contains 15 residues. Germline V gene data show CDR1 as SGHRS and CDR2 as YFSETQ. The CDR3 region has the DNA TGCGCCAGCAGATTGGGACAGGGGATTGAGTATACGCAGTATTTT. Translated, it gives CASRLGQGIEYTQYF.

This clonotype was counted between two and nine times. In DNA form, the CDR3 reads TGTGCCAGCAGCCCCTACTCCGGGACAGGGAGCTCCGGCTACGAGCAGTACTTC. Translation: CASSPYSGTGSSGYEQYF. The rearrangement links TRBV3-1 to TRBJ2-7, with 9 bases fitting TRBD1. Per germline, CDR1 LGHDT and CDR2 YNNKEL (reference sequence). Trimming at V came to 4 bases and at J to 3 bases, leaving 16 bases not matched to a gene. CDR3 length: 18 amino acids.

The chain uses TRBV9 and TRBJ2-1, with D possibly called TRBD1 or TRBD2 (5 bases each). There are 13 residues in the CDR3. The V gene's germline CDR1 is SGDLS and CDR2 YYNGEE. Trimming cost V 0 bases and J 10 bases, with 11 bases left between them. CDR3 nucleotide sequence: TGTGCCAGCAGCGTAGTATCCCGGGGCGAGCAGTTCTTC. This encodes CASSVVSRGEQFF.

V and J are TRBV7-8 and TRBJ1-4; 9 bases match TRBD1. The CDR3 totals 15 residues. Germline CDR1 and CDR2: SGHVS and FQNEAQ. V was pared by 6 bases and J by 7 bases, with 9 bases of the junction left unmatched. Here the CDR3 reads CASRLTGGAFEKLFF. As DNA, the CDR3 is TGTGCCAGCAGACTAACAGGGGGCGCTTTTGAAAAACTGTTTTTT.

This clonotype was picked up a small number of times. This chain connects TRBV20-1 to TRBJ2-7, with TRBD2 matching over 13 bases. This CDR3 region has 18 residues. V gave up 4 bases and J gave up 1 base; unmatched junction bases: 13. Germline V gene sequence: CDR1 DFQATT, CDR2 SNEGSKA (reference sequence). The CDR3 nucleotides are TGCAGTGCTACCACTAGCGGGGGGGCCAGTTTATCATCCTACGAGCAGTACTTC. This codes for CSATTSGGASLSSYEQYF.

V is TRBV5-5 and J is TRBJ1-2; 11 bases are a match to TRBD1. Losses at the gene ends were 0 bases for V and 8 bases for J; bases not matched to a gene: 9. CDR3 size: 16 residues. Looked up from germline, CDR1 is SGHKS and CDR2 is YYEKEE (reference sequence). CDR3 nucleotide sequence: TGTGCCAGCAGCTTGGATGGACAGGGGGCTCCGGGGGGCTACACCTTC. Amino acids: CASSLDGQGAPGGYTF. The full variable domain, with the rest looked up from reference TRBV5-5 and TRBJ1-2, is DAGVTQSPTHLIKTRGQQVTLRCSPISGHKSVSWYQQVLGQGPQFIFQYYEKEERGRGNFPDRFSARQFPNYSSELNVNALLLGDSALYLCASSLDGQGAPGGYTFGSGTRLTVV.

This clonotype turned up a few times. DNA of the CDR3: TGTGCCAGCCTTCGAGGGACTGGACTAGCGGGGAAGCAGTTCTTC. Amino acids: CASLRGTGLAGKQFF. V is TRBV7-8 and J is TRBJ2-1, with TRBD2 matching 12 bases. V was clipped by 8 bases and J by 11 bases; unmatched bases: 13. Germline V gives CDR1 SGHVS, CDR2 FQNEAQ. This CDR3 spans 15 amino acids.

V is TRBV28 and J is TRBJ2-3; weak D call: TRBD2 (6 bases). The CDR3 consists of 14 residues. Deletions cut 3 bases from V and 5 bases from J, with 12 bases between. CDR1 is MDHEN and CDR2 is SYDVKM in the germline V gene. In nucleotides, the CDR3 is TGTGCCAGCAGTTTGGGGCTAGCGCAAGATACGCAGTATTTT. Translated, it gives CASSLGLAQDTQYF.